Presented here are 3 T cell receptor beta chains from one specimen sequenced in a study of T cell repertoires in cytomegalovirus infection. These receptors have no known antigen. TCRdb itself ran the reads through MiXCR, one entry per CDR3 protein. The sample records under 350,000 distinct CDR3 sequences, around 20% being singletons. The sequenced sample was cultured PBMCs, obtained from culture after CMV antigen stimulation. The receptors stem from a human donor in good health (CMV status not recorded). Some clones in this sample may be carry-over from other donors' samples.

The rearrangement links TRBV11-2 to TRBJ2-2, with D possibly matching TRBD2 (5 bases). Germline loops: CDR1 SGHAT, CDR2 FQNNGV. The germline V and J ends were trimmed by 5 bases and 2 bases, with 18 bases remaining between them. There are 17 residues in the CDR3. The CDR3 is CASSLGRGRSNTGELFF. Here the CDR3 DNA reads TGTGCCAGCAGCCTCGGCCGAGGGAGAAGTAACACCGGGGAGCTGTTTTTT.

This clonotype has ten or more counts. The chain combines TRBV6-1 with TRBJ2-3, with a weak D call TRBD2 (6 bases). Germline CDR1 MNHNS, CDR2 SASEGT. This CDR3 region has 15 residues. With 7 bases removed from V and 2 bases from J, the gap between germline ends came to 16 bases. CDR3 nucleotides: TGTGCCAGCATGCGCAGGAGGGATCTCACAGATACGCAGTATTTT. This encodes CASMRRRDLTDTQYF.

The CDR3 loop is CASSMRPGLADNEQFF. The CDR3 DNA sequence: TGTGCCAGTAGTATGAGACCGGGACTAGCGGACAATGAGCAGTTCTTC. The gene calls are TRBV19 and TRBJ2-1, with TRBD2 matching over 11 bases. This CDR3 region has 16 residues. J lost 5 bases, V lost 3 bases, and 6 bases had no gene match. Germline assignment: CDR1 LNHDA and CDR2 SQIVND (reference sequence).